This passage covers 31 T cell receptor beta chains from one sample sequenced in a study of OX40 agonist ivuxolimab in advanced cancers. Repertoires were generated with immunoSEQ multiplex PCR, while TCRdb's copy carries only in-frame clones and drops some. The sample yields some 37,000 clones, approximately 79% seen once. The material sequenced was CD4+ or CD8+ T cells sorted from blood, taken in a trial of the OX40 agonist ivuxolimab. The receptors shown here come from an adult with an advanced solid tumor such as melanoma, head and neck, liver or kidney cancer.

The chain couples TRBV6-1 to TRBJ2-2; D possibly matches TRBD1 or TRBD2 (5 bases each). CDR3 size: 13 residues. Trimming cost V 7 bases and J 6 bases, with 12 bases left between them. Germline loops: CDR1 MNHNS, CDR2 SASEGT. The CDR3 region has the DNA TGTGCCAGCACCCGGGACCTCCCCGGGGAGCTGTTTTTT. This sequence encodes CASTRDLPGELFF.

The V and J genes are TRBV6-5 and TRBJ1-4; possible D gene TRBD1, 5 bases. The CDR3 has 14 residues. Per the germline V gene, CDR1 is MNHEY and CDR2 is SVGAGI. V was shortened by 6 bases and J by 7 bases, with 15 bases between the two germline ends. CDR3 residues: CASSGGGLGEKLFF. Here the CDR3 DNA reads TGTGCCAGCAGCGGCGGGGGGTTGGGTGAAAAACTGTTTTTT.

This clone was counted a single time. The gene calls are TRBV4-1 and TRBJ2-1; TRBD2 agrees at 11 bases. This CDR3 contains 16 residues. CDR1 is MGHRA and CDR2 is YSYEKL in the germline V gene. V gave up 4 bases and J gave up 4 bases; unmatched junction bases: 6. The CDR3 DNA reads TGCGCCAGCAGCCGAGACGGGACTAGCGGTTACAATGAGCAGTTCTTC. It encodes CASSRDGTSGYNEQFF.

The chain carries TRBV5-6 and TRBJ2-1; no clear D. Looked up from germline, CDR1 is SGHDT and CDR2 is YYEEEE. V was cut by 2 bases and J by 1 base, with 10 bases left in between. CDR3 length: 15 amino acids. The CDR3 loop is CASSFRSASYNEQFF. The DNA of the CDR3 is TGTGCCAGCAGCTTTAGGTCGGCGTCCTACAATGAGCAGTTCTTC.

This clone was detected only a few times. The V and J genes are TRBV19 and TRBJ2-7; 7 positions agree with TRBD1. Germline CDR1 and CDR2: LNHDA and SQIVND (reference sequence). V was pared by 4 bases and J by 1 base, with 19 bases of the junction left unmatched. The CDR3 sequence is 19 residues long. CDR3 region: CASSTRPPLDRALSYEQYF. The CDR3 bases are TGTGCCAGTAGTACTAGACCCCCACTAGACAGGGCCCTATCCTACGAGCAGTACTTC.

A few counts support this clone. The chain combines TRBV9 with TRBJ1-1; no clear D gene. With 0 bases removed from V and 1 base from J, the gap between germline ends came to 10 bases. Germline CDR1 reads SGDLS; CDR2 reads YYNGEE. This CDR3 has 15 amino acids. For the CDR3, the DNA is TGTGCCAGCAGCGTAGTTGGCAAGGCGAACACTGAAGCTTTCTTT. It is translated as CASSVVGKANTEAFF.

This clone appeared a single time. The chain couples TRBV19 to TRBJ1-4, with TRBD1 matching over 8 bases. Per the germline V gene, CDR1 is LNHDA and CDR2 is SQIVND (reference sequence). The CDR3 is 17 amino acids. V gave up 4 bases and J gave up 7 bases; unmatched junction bases: 14. CDR3 protein: CASSTPGETGGREKLFF. The CDR3 nucleotides are TGTGCCAGTAGTACCCCGGGGGAAACAGGGGGACGTGAAAAACTGTTTTTT.

This clone was picked up one time. V is TRBV10-3 and J is TRBJ1-6; a weak D match, TRBD1 (5 bases). Germline CDR1 reads ENHRY; CDR2 reads SYGVKD. Trimming pared 7 bases from V and 8 bases from J, leaving 18 bases between. This CDR3 spans 15 amino acids. The CDR3 region is CAIKTGTHRDSPLHF. CDR3 nucleotides: TGTGCCATCAAGACCGGGACCCACCGGGATTCACCCCTCCACTTT.

The rearrangement uses TRBV7-8 and TRBJ1-1, with TRBD1 matching 7 bases. The ends lost 5 bases at V and 1 base at J; junction bases unmatched: 1. This CDR3 region has 13 residues. The germline CDR1 and CDR2 sequences are SGHVS and FQNEAQ. The CDR3 coding sequence is TGTGCCAGCAGCCAGGGGGGGAACACTGAAGCTTTCTTT. Its translation: CASSQGGNTEAFF.

This sequence joins TRBV9 and TRBJ2-2; no clear D gene. Per germline, CDR1 SGDLS and CDR2 YYNGEE. CDR3 length equals 16 residues. Trimming removed 0 bases at V and 2 bases at J, with 11 bases between. CDR3 sequence reads: CASSVGQLKNTGELFF. In nucleotides, the CDR3 is TGTGCCAGCAGCGTAGGACAACTTAAAAACACCGGGGAGCTGTTTTTT. The full variable domain, in which reference TRBV9 and TRBJ2-2 provide the parts outside the CDR3, is DSGVTQTPKHLITATGQRVTLRCSPRSGDLSVYWYQQSLDQGLQFLIQYYNGEERAKGNILERFSAQQFPDLHSELNLSSLELGDSALYFCASSVGQLKNTGELFFGEGSRLTVL.

This clone was seen a single time. This chain links TRBV7-9 with TRBJ1-2, with D perhaps TRBD1 (6 bases). CDR1 SEHNR and CDR2 FQNEAQ come from the germline V gene (reference sequence). Trimming removed 5 bases at V and 5 bases at J, with 12 bases between. The CDR3 is 13 amino acids. The DNA of the CDR3 is TGTGCCAGCAGCCCCGACAGGACGTATGGCTACACCTTC. This encodes CASSPDRTYGYTF.

The chain employs TRBV14 and TRBJ1-6; possible D gene TRBD1, 5 bases. CDR1 and CDR2 from the germline V gene are SGHDN and FVKESK. This CDR3 region has 18 residues. Trimming stripped 3 bases from V and 0 bases from J, with 15 bases between. This CDR3 is CASSQGGRGSSYNSPLHF. The CDR3 DNA reads as TGTGCCAGCAGCCAGGGGGGACGGGGGAGCTCCTATAATTCACCCCTCCACTTT. Full variable domain (missing parts from reference TRBV14 and TRBJ1-6): EAGVTQFPSHSVIEKGQTVTLRCDPISGHDNLYWYRRVMGKEIKFLLHFVKESKQDESGMPNNRFLAERTGGTYSTLKVQPAELEDSGVYFCASSQGGRGSSYNSPLHFGNGTRLTVT.

The genes are TRBV2 and TRBJ2-7; the D is unclear. The V end lost 3 bases, the J end lost 7 bases, and 13 bases lay between the germline ends. This CDR3 is built from 13 residues. Germline CDR1 is SNHLY and CDR2 is FYNNEI. The CDR3 DNA reads TGTGCCAGCAGTGACAGCGTGGTTCGGGAGCAGTACTTC. It encodes CASSDSVVREQYF.

The J gene is TRBJ2-7, the V gene TRBV28; 9 positions agree with TRBD1. Trimming removed 4 bases from V and 2 bases from J; junction bases left unmatched: 9. Germline V gives CDR1 MDHEN, CDR2 SYDVKM. The CDR3 has 16 amino acids. The CDR3, as DNA: TGTGCCAGCAGTTCCCCGGGACAGGGATCTCCCTACGAGCAGTACTTC. Protein: CASSSPGQGSPYEQYF.

CDR3 region: CASSFGGVLAGDTQYF. CDR3 DNA sequence: TGTGCCAGCAGCTTTGGTGGTGTTCTAGCGGGAGATACGCAGTATTTT. This sequence joins TRBV5-8 and TRBJ2-3, with TRBD2 matching over 8 bases. Per the germline V gene, CDR1 is SGHTS and CDR2 is YDEGEE. The CDR3 loop spans 16 amino acids. V trimming: 2 bases; J trimming: 5 bases; junction bases outside the gene matches: 10.

The chain links TRBV27 to TRBJ2-7; tentatively, D is TRBD1 or TRBD2 (5 bases each). The V gene lost 2 bases and the J gene lost 1 base, with 6 bases spanning the gap. Germline values: CDR1 MNHEY, CDR2 SMNVEV (reference sequence). This CDR3 contains 13 residues. CDR3 amino acids: CASSLGGSYEQYF. As DNA, the CDR3 is TGTGCCAGCAGTTTAGGGGGTTCCTACGAGCAGTACTTC.

This chain joins TRBV27 and TRBJ2-3; 8 positions match TRBD2. Trimming at V came to 5 bases and at J to 0 bases, leaving 10 bases not matched to a gene. Germline V CDR1 and CDR2: MNHEY, SMNVEV (reference sequence). The CDR3 extends over 17 amino acids. The CDR3 region has the DNA TGTGCCAGCAGTCCCGGGGGGGGCCCTTCCAGCACAGATACGCAGTATTTT. Protein sequence: CASSPGGGPSSTDTQYF.

This chain joins TRBV14 and TRBJ1-5; TRBD1 matches at 7 bases. V trimming: 2 bases; J trimming: 6 bases; junction bases outside the gene matches: 7. CDR1 is SGHDN, CDR2 FVKESK, per germline. This CDR3 region has 15 residues. The CDR3 sequence: CASSQSGGGIQPQHF. Here the CDR3 DNA reads TGTGCCAGCAGCCAATCAGGGGGGGGGATTCAGCCCCAGCATTTT.

The rearrangement joins TRBV9 to TRBJ1-2; 9 nucleotides match TRBD1. Trimming removed 3 bases from V and 5 bases from J; junction bases left unmatched: 5. This CDR3 contains 14 residues. The germline CDR1 and CDR2 sequences are SGDLS and YYNGEE. The CDR3 spells CASSATGGLYGYTF. CDR3 DNA: TGTGCCAGCAGCGCCACAGGGGGCCTGTATGGCTACACCTTC.

The V call is TRBV20-1, the J call TRBJ1-2; D is ambiguous. The V gene's germline CDR1 is DFQATT and CDR2 SNEGSKA (reference sequence). Deletions cut 3 bases from V and 6 bases from J, with 5 bases between. The CDR3 sequence is 10 residues long. The CDR3 reads CSASLDGYTF. The CDR3 DNA sequence: TGCAGTGCTAGTCTGGATGGCTACACCTTC.

This clone was picked up a small number of times. This sequence joins TRBV10-2 and TRBJ1-5, with D uncertain. V lost 7 bases to trimming and J lost 0 bases, with 13 bases between them. The CDR3 runs to 15 residues. The V gene's germline CDR1 is WSHSY and CDR2 SAAADI. CDR3 DNA sequence: TGCGCCAGCAACCTGACGGAGGATAGCAATCAGCCCCAGCATTTT. The encoded protein is CASNLTEDSNQPQHF.

J is TRBJ2-3 and V is TRBV4-2, with unresolved D. The V gene lost 4 bases and the J gene lost 2 bases, with 13 bases spanning the gap. Germline CDR1 LGHNA, CDR2 YNFKEQ. The CDR3 totals 15 residues. CDR3 nucleotide sequence: TGTGCCAGCAGCCCTCTGATGGGGATCACAGATACGCAGTATTTT. Its protein is CASSPLMGITDTQYF.

The genes are TRBV20-1 and TRBJ1-1, with D possibly TRBD1 on 6 matching bases. Trimming stripped 6 bases from V and 1 base from J, with 6 bases between. The CDR3 runs to 11 residues. Germline assignment: CDR1 DFQATT and CDR2 SNEGSKA (reference sequence). CDR3 sequence (DNA): TGCAGTGCGGGGGCGAACACTGAAGCTTTCTTT. Amino acid sequence: CSAGANTEAFF.

The genes are TRBV19 and TRBJ1-1; D possibly corresponds to TRBD1 (5 bases). Between the trimmed V and J ends, which lost 3 bases and 8 bases, there was a span of 13 bases. This CDR3 spans 13 amino acids. The germline gives CDR1 LNHDA, CDR2 SQIVND (reference sequence). CDR3 residues: CASSIGGRGEAFF. CDR3 coding DNA: TGTGCCAGTAGTATCGGTGGTCGGGGCGAAGCTTTCTTT.

This clone has only a few counts. The chain recombines TRBV7-2 with TRBJ2-3; 8 nucleotides agree with TRBD2. This CDR3 region has 12 residues. Germline values: CDR1 SGHTA, CDR2 FQGNSA. V lost 5 bases to trimming and J lost 6 bases; unmatched junction nucleotides: 1. This CDR3 is CASSGGGDTQYF. The CDR3 DNA reads TGTGCCAGCAGCGGCGGGGGGGATACGCAGTATTTT.

V is TRBV7-9 and J is TRBJ1-2, with D possibly TRBD1 on 6 matching bases. Trimming cost V 10 bases and J 0 bases, with 21 bases left between them. The length of the CDR3 is 16 residues. In germline, CDR1 is SEHNR, CDR2 FQNEAQ (reference sequence). The CDR3 coding sequence is TGTGCCACAGCCCCTACAGGGACGGAGGCTAACTATGGCTACACCTTC. Translating it yields CATAPTGTEANYGYTF.

This chain connects TRBV5-6 to TRBJ1-4, with D possibly matching TRBD1 (6 bases). Germline CDR1 and CDR2: SGHDT and YYEEEE. CDR3 length: 15 residues. Trimming left V 4 bases short and J 6 bases short, with 16 bases between. CDR3 amino acids: CASSRDNRADEKLFF. CDR3 nucleotide sequence: TGTGCCAGCAGCCGGGACAATCGGGCGGATGAAAAACTGTTTTTT.

The rearrangement joins TRBV5-1 to TRBJ1-5; D possibly corresponds to TRBD1 (5 bases). Germline V CDR1 and CDR2: SGHRS, YFSETQ. CDR3 length equals 15 residues. V lost 0 bases and J 3 bases, leaving 10 bases between the germline ends. The CDR3 protein is CASSLGQGSNQPQHF. Here the CDR3 DNA reads TGCGCCAGCAGCTTGGGGCAGGGATCCAATCAGCCCCAGCATTTT.

The chain recombines TRBV5-5 with TRBJ2-1; perhaps TRBD1 as D (5 bases). The germline V and J ends were trimmed by 1 base and 0 bases, with 11 bases remaining between them. Germline assignment: CDR1 SGHKS and CDR2 YYEKEE (reference sequence). CDR3 length: 16 amino acids. The CDR3 reads CASSLYQGSSYNEQFF. The DNA for the CDR3 is TGTGCCAGCAGCTTGTACCAGGGAAGCTCCTACAATGAGCAGTTCTTC.

This chain links TRBV6-5 with TRBJ2-6; D is perhaps TRBD1 (5 bases). This CDR3 contains 15 residues. Germline-derived CDR1 and CDR2 are MNHEY and SVGAGI. V shed 2 bases and J shed 0 bases, with 5 bases lying between them. CDR3 region: CASSYDSSGANVLTF. The CDR3 nucleotides are TGTGCCAGCAGTTACGACAGCTCTGGGGCCAACGTCCTGACTTTC.

The CDR3: CASSPETGANYGYTF. The CDR3 bases are TGTGCCAGCAGTCCAGAGACAGGGGCAAACTATGGCTACACCTTC. The V gene is TRBV27, the J gene TRBJ1-2, with 8 nucleotides matching TRBD1. J gave up 2 bases and V 5 bases, and 7 bases lay outside the gene matches. This CDR3 contains 15 residues. Germline-derived CDR1 and CDR2 are MNHEY and SMNVEV (reference sequence).